The 26 T cell receptor beta chains below were found in one sample sequenced in a study of blood T cell repertoires in COVID-19. TCRdb keeps only in-frame clones here, not all; method: immunoSEQ multiplex PCR. The sample holds around 250,000 clones, over 75% seen once. The sample was PBMCs or T cells enriched from blood (not recorded which). These receptors were taken from a woman between 50 and 59 years old who had recovered from COVID-19.

This clone was recorded once. The rearrangement links TRBV7-9 to TRBJ1-1, with unresolved D. Trimming stripped 4 bases from V and 2 bases from J, with 11 bases between. The CDR3 is made up of 14 amino acids. Germline assignment: CDR1 SEHNR and CDR2 FQNEAQ (reference sequence). The CDR3 loop is CASSSRSVNTEAFF. The CDR3, as DNA: TGTGCCAGCAGCTCTAGGTCGGTCAACACTGAAGCTTTCTTT.

V usage is TRBV6-5 and J usage is TRBJ2-7, with D tentatively TRBD2 (6 bases). CDR1 and CDR2 (germline): MNHEY, SVGAGI. CDR3 size: 15 residues. The V gene lost 5 bases and the J gene lost 3 bases, with 17 bases spanning the gap. CDR3 nucleotides: TGTGCCAGCAGTCCGCGCGGAGGGGAGAACTACGAGCAGTACTTC. Protein product: CASSPRGGENYEQYF.

This clone has a single count. V usage is TRBV23-1 and J usage is TRBJ1-2, with D perhaps matching TRBD1 (6 bases). TRBV23-1 is placed among ORFs of uncertain function. The CDR3 loop spans 12 amino acids. V lost 6 bases to trimming and J lost 6 bases, with 11 bases between them. The CDR3 bases are TGCGCCAGCAGGCAGGGGACCCATGGCTACACCTTC. This codes for CASRQGTHGYTF.

The chain uses TRBV9 and TRBJ1-2; TRBD1 agrees at 7 bases. CDR1 SGDLS and CDR2 YYNGEE come from the germline V gene. This CDR3 region has 16 residues. V shed 4 bases and J 7 bases; nucleotides not matched to a gene: 16. This CDR3 is CASSPHRGLIGIGYTF. The CDR3 DNA follows: TGTGCCAGCAGCCCCCACAGGGGTCTAATTGGAATTGGCTACACCTTC.

Comments on this clone: The sample carries other DNA sequences with the same CDR3. The rearrangement joins TRBV28 to TRBJ1-5; tentatively, D is TRBD1 (6 bases). There are 13 residues in the CDR3. Trimming pared 6 bases from V and 4 bases from J, leaving 10 bases between. The V gene's germline CDR1 is MDHEN and CDR2 SYDVKM. For the CDR3, the DNA is TGTGCCAGCAGCTCCACAGGGAATCAGCCCCAGCATTTT. Its translation: CASSSTGNQPQHF.

This clone showed up just a few times. The J gene is TRBJ2-1, the V gene TRBV7-8, with 16 nucleotides matching TRBD2. The junction had 5 bases not matched to a gene; V was cut back by 4 bases and J by 8 bases. Germline lookup yields CDR1 SGHVS and CDR2 FQNEAQ. This CDR3 spans 16 amino acids. CDR3 loop: CASSSGTSGRGHEQFF. CDR3 sequence (DNA): TGTGCCAGCAGCTCAGGGACTAGCGGGAGGGGGCATGAGCAGTTCTTC.

The CDR3 sequence is CASSFGTSPRLYF. The CDR3 DNA follows: TGTGCCAGCAGCTTCGGGACTAGCCCTCGGTTGTACTTC. This chain uses TRBV11-3 with TRBJ2-7; the match to TRBD2 covers 9 bases. Losses at the gene ends were 3 bases for V and 12 bases for J; bases not matched to a gene: 9. Germline V CDR1 and CDR2: SGHNT, YENEEA. The CDR3 length is 13 residues.

The chain recombines TRBV18 with TRBJ1-5; D gene uncertain. The CDR3 is 14 residues long. The V gene lost 3 bases and the J gene lost 2 bases, with 8 bases spanning the gap. Germline CDR1 and CDR2: KGHSH and LQKENI. DNA for the CDR3: TGTGCCAGCTCACCGGCCGGGGGCAATCAGCCCCAGCATTTT. It translates to CASSPAGGNQPQHF.

The chain combines TRBV7-9 with TRBJ2-7, with 9 nucleotides matching TRBD1. V dropped 4 bases and J dropped 1; count of bases not matched to a gene: 8. Germline V gives CDR1 SEHNR, CDR2 FQNEAQ (reference sequence). The CDR3 runs to 16 residues. The CDR3 DNA sequence: TGTGCCAGCAGCTACCCCACAGGGGGCCATTCCTACGAGCAGTACTTC. Translating gives CASSYPTGGHSYEQYF.

The chain couples TRBV9 to TRBJ2-7; 13 nucleotides line up with TRBD2. V lost 4 bases and J lost 3; bases outside the gene matches: 25. Germline CDR1 and CDR2: SGDLS and YYNGEE. CDR3 length equals 22 residues. The CDR3 coding sequence is TGTGCCAGCAGCTTCCGGACTAGCGGGAGAACGTTCCGGGTTAGAGGAGGCTACGAGCAGTACTTC. The encoded protein is CASSFRTSGRTFRVRGGYEQYF.

The chain couples TRBV11-3 to TRBJ2-1, with TRBD1 matching 8 bases. The CDR3 extends over 16 amino acids. The germline CDR1 and CDR2 sequences are SGHNT and YENEEA. Losses at the gene ends were 0 bases for V and 8 bases for J; bases not matched to a gene: 9. The CDR3 region has the DNA TGTGCCAGCAGCTTAGATCAGAGCAGGGGGCATTATGAGCAGTTCTTC. Its translation: CASSLDQSRGHYEQFF. Full variable domain (outside the CDR3, taken from reference TRBV11-3 and TRBJ2-1): EAGVVQSPRYKIIEKKQPVAFWCNPISGHNTLYWYLQNLGQGPELLIRYENEEAVDDSQLPKDRFSAERLKGVDSTLKIQPAELGDSAVYLCASSLDQSRGHYEQFFGPGTRLTVL.

As to this clone: One end of the junction is discordant with germline, which a read error may explain. The chain has TRBV7-7 and TRBJ2-3; 8 bases line up with TRBD2. Germline CDR1 SSHAT, CDR2 FNYEAQ (reference sequence). The CDR3 totals 15 residues. CDR3 DNA sequence: TGTGCTAGCAGCTGGGGTAGCGGGGCGGGGGATACGCAGTATTTT. It encodes CASSWGSGAGDTQYF.

The chain couples TRBV5-4 to TRBJ2-7, with 14 bases matching TRBD2. The germline V gene encodes CDR1 SGHNT and CDR2 YYREEE (reference sequence). The CDR3 consists of 17 residues. Trimming took 3 bases from V and 3 from J; bases not matched to a gene: 8. In nucleotides, the CDR3 is TGTGCCAGCAGCTCCGGGACTAGCGGGAGTAGGGTCTACGAGCAGTACTTC. Its translation: CASSSGTSGSRVYEQYF.

This rearrangement joins TRBV7-6 to TRBJ2-1; 10 bases line up with TRBD2. Germline values: CDR1 SGHVS, CDR2 FNYEAQ. After removal of 5 bases from V and 7 bases from J, the junction contained 8 bases not matched to a gene. The length of the CDR3 is 15 residues. CDR3 amino acids: CASSHSGRTYNEQFF. The CDR3 region has the DNA TGTGCCAGCAGCCATAGCGGGAGGACTTATAATGAGCAGTTCTTC.

The V gene is TRBV2, the J gene TRBJ1-5; TRBD1 is a possible D gene (6 bases). The germline V gene has CDR1 SNHLY and CDR2 FYNNEI. This CDR3 comprises 15 residues. Trimming cost V 5 bases and J 0 bases, with 11 bases left between them. The CDR3 region has the DNA TGTGCCAGCAGTTCGGGGGGCCGTAGCAATCAGCCCCAGCATTTT. The encoded protein is CASSSGGRSNQPQHF.

This chain links TRBV5-1 with TRBJ1-2; D remains unclear. The germline V gene has CDR1 SGHRS and CDR2 YFSETQ. The CDR3 covers 15 residues. With 4 bases removed from V and 6 bases from J, the gap between germline ends came to 19 bases. This CDR3 reads CASSPIGLTMDGYTF. The CDR3 DNA follows: TGCGCCAGCAGCCCGATCGGACTGACTATGGATGGCTACACCTTC.

This chain uses TRBV29-1 with TRBJ2-1, with TRBD1 identical over 9 bases. With V trimmed by 1 base and J by 3 bases, 10 bases remained unmatched. Looked up from germline, CDR1 is SQVTM and CDR2 is ANQGSEA. The CDR3 totals 17 residues. CDR3 sequence (DNA): TGCAGCGTTGAAGGAACAACAACAGGGGGCTTCTACAATGAGCAGTTCTTC. It is translated as CSVEGTTTGGFYNEQFF.

This chain connects TRBV10-3 to TRBJ1-1; 8 bases are a match to TRBD1. The junction had 4 bases not matched to a gene; V was cut back by 0 bases and J by 4 bases. The germline CDR1 and CDR2 sequences are ENHRY and SYGVKD. The length of the CDR3 is 15 residues. CDR3 nucleotide sequence: TGTGCCATCAGTGAGTCGGACAGGGTCGGCACTGAAGCTTTCTTT. Residues: CAISESDRVGTEAFF.

The V gene is TRBV27, the J gene TRBJ1-2, with unresolved D. CDR3 size: 15 residues. Germline CDR1 reads MNHEY; CDR2 reads SMNVEV (reference sequence). The germline V and J ends were trimmed by 3 bases and 0 bases, with 11 bases remaining between them. The CDR3 loop reads CASSFRRGTNYGYTF. The CDR3 DNA reads TGTGCCAGCAGTTTCAGGCGAGGGACTAACTATGGCTACACCTTC.

This chain connects TRBV2 to TRBJ2-1, with a weak D call TRBD2 (6 bases). Germline CDR1 reads SNHLY; CDR2 reads FYNNEI. The CDR3 covers 12 residues. Trimming removed 4 bases at V and 6 bases at J, with 7 bases between. The CDR3 loop is CASSVGGNEQFF. The CDR3 bases are TGTGCCAGCAGTGTGGGGGGCAATGAGCAGTTCTTC.

Ten or more counts support this clone. The V and J genes are TRBV2 and TRBJ1-1; D not certain. V dropped 5 bases and J dropped 1 base, with 14 bases sitting between them. CDR3 length: 15 amino acids. Germline V gene sequence: CDR1 SNHLY, CDR2 FYNNEI. The CDR3 DNA follows: TGTGCCAGCAGTCCTACCTCCTTCCGGAACACTGAAGCTTTCTTT. Its protein is CASSPTSFRNTEAFF.

This chain connects TRBV3-1 (or the pseudogene TRBV3-2) to TRBJ2-5, with 8 bases that match TRBD2. Germline values: CDR1 LGHDT, CDR2 YNNKEL (reference sequence). There are 15 residues in the CDR3. V trimming: 4 bases; J trimming: 7 bases; junction bases outside the gene matches: 11. As DNA, the CDR3 is TGTGCCAGCAGCCCAGGATCGGGAGGGCTCGGGACCCAGTACTTC. It encodes CASSPGSGGLGTQYF.

The CDR3 sequence: CASSSDRGINGYTF. The CDR3 DNA follows: TGTGCCAGTAGTAGCGACAGGGGGATCAATGGCTACACCTTC. V and J are TRBV19 and TRBJ1-2; 9 bases are shared with TRBD1. There are 14 residues in the CDR3. The germline V gene has CDR1 LNHDA and CDR2 SQIVND (reference sequence). J lost 6 bases, V lost 4 bases, and 6 bases had no gene match. The variable domain in full, completed from reference TRBV19 and TRBJ1-2, reads DGGITQSPKYLFRKEGQNVTLSCEQNLNHDAMYWYRQDPGQGLRLIYYSQIVNDFQKGDIAEGYSVSREKKESFPLTVTSAQKNPTAFYLCASSSDRGINGYTFGSGTRLTVV.

The chain is built from TRBV5-1 and TRBJ2-4; 11 bases agree with TRBD2. Trimming at V came to 4 bases and at J to 1 base, leaving 4 bases not matched to a gene. The germline gives CDR1 SGHRS, CDR2 YFSETQ. This CDR3 comprises 16 residues. The DNA of the CDR3 is TGCGCCAGCAGCCTAGCGGGAGGTCTGGCCAAAAACATTCAGTACTTC. Its translation: CASSLAGGLAKNIQYF.

This chain connects TRBV29-1 to TRBJ1-2, with 7 bases aligning to TRBD1. CDR1 and CDR2 from the germline V gene are SQVTM and ANQGSEA. The junction had 15 bases not matched to a gene; V was cut back by 6 bases and J by 8 bases. The CDR3 extends over 14 amino acids. This chain's CDR3 is CSVAPGQLKGGYTF. CDR3 bases: TGCAGCGTCGCCCCGGGACAGCTAAAAGGAGGCTACACCTTC.

The chain has TRBV21-1 and TRBJ2-7; the table's D call, TRBD2, has no DNA check behind it. TRBV21-1 constitutes a pseudogene. The CDR3 spans 13 residues. DNA of the CDR3: TGTGCCAGCAGCTATGTATTCTCCTACGAGCAGTACTTC. It is translated as CASSYVFSYEQYF.